This TCR beta chain was identified in a study of T-cell reconstitution after alpha-beta-depleted transplantation in children. This clonotype was picked up many times. Antigen specificity is unknown. The TCRbeta library incorporated unique molecular identifiers. TCRdb used MiXCR to reprocess the PCR reads, holding one entry per CDR3 protein. The sample yields under 300,000 distinct CDR3 sequences, around 10% seen once. The CDR3 covers 14 residues. Trimming took 5 bases from V and 5 from J, leaving 18 bases between them. The germline gives CDR1 SQVTM, CDR2 ANQGSEA. Findings of the study overall: The authors attributed T-cell counts and diversity one year after transplant mostly to newly produced T cells.

The sequenced sample was peripheral blood, obtained 180 days after TCRalphabeta/CD19-depleted stem cell transplant. This chain joins TRBV29-1 and TRBJ1-1, with a possible D match to TRBD1 (6 bases). The receptor's source is a male patient aged 2 to 9 who had a stem cell transplant for chronic granulomatous disease, so the T cells may come from the graft donor. Here the CDR3 DNA reads TGCAGCGTTAAATACCTAGGGGGGGGAACTGAAGCTTTCTTT. Its translation: CSVKYLGGGTEAFF.